The rows below give T cell receptor beta chains drawn from one sample of a study of shared clonotypes between healthy human individuals. Method: immunoSEQ multiplex PCR; TCRdb's copy keeps in-frame clones and lacks some. This sample has approximately 530,000 clones, with roughly 95% found just once. Sequencing input: naive CD4+ T cells sorted from blood. The receptors derive from a woman in her thirties in good health. The CDR3 runs from the conserved cysteine through the conserved F or W. Each record gives: V gene, J gene, clone size, D gene, CDR3 DNA, CDR3 protein. A D gene is named only where the DNA matches it firmly. Rows may omit the clone size; those that give it use once, few, many or a size class.

v_call: TRBV15
j_call: TRBJ1-2
clone_size: -
d_call: -
cdr3_nt: TGTGCCACCAGCATACTTGTCCAGGGCGACGGCTACACCTTC
cdr3_aa: CATSILVQGDGYTF

v_call: TRBV5-1
j_call: TRBJ1-2
clone_size: -
d_call: -
cdr3_nt: TGCGCCAGCAGCTTGGAGCCGGGAGGCTACGGCTACACCTTC
cdr3_aa: CASSLEPGGYGYTF

v_call: TRBV6-5
j_call: TRBJ1-5
clone_size: -
d_call: -
cdr3_nt: TGTGCCAGCAGCCCGTCTGGGAATCAGCCCCAGCATTTT
cdr3_aa: CASSPSGNQPQHF

v_call: TRBV5-1
j_call: TRBJ2-5
clone_size: -
d_call: TRBD2
cdr3_nt: TGCGCCAGCAGCACCAGACTAGCGGGATCGAAGGAGACCCAGTACTTC
cdr3_aa: CASSTRLAGSKETQYF

v_call: TRBV29-1
j_call: TRBJ1-2
clone_size: -
d_call: TRBD1
cdr3_nt: TGCAGCGTTGCGGGGGACAGCTATGGCTACACCTTC
cdr3_aa: CSVAGDSYGYTF

v_call: TRBV6-1
j_call: TRBJ2-1
clone_size: -
d_call: -
cdr3_nt: TGTGCCAGCAGTGAAGGGAGGGCCCAATACAATGAGCAGTTCTTC
cdr3_aa: CASSEGRAQYNEQFF

v_call: TRBV27
j_call: TRBJ1-2
clone_size: -
d_call: TRBD1
cdr3_nt: TGTGCCAGCAGTTTATCGATACGCCCGGGACAGGACTATGGCTACACCTTC
cdr3_aa: CASSLSIRPGQDYGYTF

v_call: TRBV11-2
j_call: TRBJ1-1
clone_size: once
d_call: -
cdr3_nt: TGTGCCAGCAGCTTGCAAGGGCTGAACACTGAAGCTTTCTTT
cdr3_aa: CASSLQGLNTEAFF

v_call: TRBV19
j_call: TRBJ2-7
clone_size: once
d_call: TRBD2
cdr3_nt: TGTGCCAGTAGTATAGTCGGGACTAGCGGCTACGAGCAGTACTTC
cdr3_aa: CASSIVGTSGYEQYF

v_call: TRBV6-6
j_call: TRBJ1-4
clone_size: -
d_call: -
cdr3_nt: TGTGCCAGCAGCGATAAGGGGCGAGCTAATGAAAAACTGTTTTTT
cdr3_aa: CASSDKGRANEKLFF

v_call: TRBV5-4
j_call: TRBJ2-7
clone_size: -
d_call: TRBD1
cdr3_nt: TGTGCCAGCAGCTTGGGGGACAGGGACTCCTACGAGCAGTACTTC
cdr3_aa: CASSLGDRDSYEQYF

v_call: TRBV5-1
j_call: TRBJ1-5
clone_size: -
d_call: TRBD1
cdr3_nt: TGCGCCAGCAGCTTGACAGGGGGCGGTCAGCCCCAGCATTTT
cdr3_aa: CASSLTGGGQPQHF

v_call: TRBV28
j_call: TRBJ1-1
clone_size: -
d_call: TRBD1
cdr3_nt: TGTGCCAGCAGTATACCCGGGACAGACAATACAGAAGCTTTCTTT
cdr3_aa: CASSIPGTDNTEAFF

v_call: TRBV9
j_call: TRBJ2-7
clone_size: -
d_call: -
cdr3_nt: TGTGCCAGCAGCGTAGATCTAGACTCCTACGAGCAGTACTTC
cdr3_aa: CASSVDLDSYEQYF

v_call: TRBV6-5
j_call: TRBJ2-1
clone_size: -
d_call: TRBD2
cdr3_nt: TGTGCCAGCTCAAAAAGCGGGAGCTCCTACAATGAGCAGTTCTTC
cdr3_aa: CASSKSGSSYNEQFF

v_call: TRBV28
j_call: TRBJ2-5
clone_size: -
d_call: TRBD1
cdr3_nt: TGTGCCAGCAGCCGAGGGACAGGGGGTTGGGAGACCCAGTACTTC
cdr3_aa: CASSRGTGGWETQYF

v_call: TRBV27
j_call: TRBJ2-7
clone_size: -
d_call: TRBD2
cdr3_nt: TGTGCCAGCAGTTCGGGACTAGCGGGAGTCTTGCAGTACTTC
cdr3_aa: CASSSGLAGVLQYF

v_call: TRBV19
j_call: TRBJ2-7
clone_size: -
d_call: -
cdr3_nt: TGTGCCAGTAGTAGCGGGATAGCCTCCTACGAGCAGTACTTC
cdr3_aa: CASSSGIASYEQYF

v_call: TRBV27
j_call: TRBJ2-5
clone_size: -
d_call: -
cdr3_nt: TGTGCCAGCAGTTTATTTATGACAGAAGAGACCCAGTACTTC
cdr3_aa: CASSLFMTEETQYF

v_call: TRBV5-4
j_call: TRBJ2-7
clone_size: once
d_call: -
cdr3_nt: TGTGCCAGCAGCTTGGATCTAGCTCCCTACGAGCAGTACTTC
cdr3_aa: CASSLDLAPYEQYF

v_call: TRBV5-8
j_call: TRBJ2-7
clone_size: -
d_call: -
cdr3_nt: TGTGCCAGCAGCTTGGCCGGGACCTACGAGCAGTACTTC
cdr3_aa: CASSLAGTYEQYF

v_call: TRBV4-1
j_call: TRBJ2-3
clone_size: -
d_call: TRBD2
cdr3_nt: TGCGCCAGCAGCCAGGGGGTCCTAGCGGGATCAGATACGCAGTATTTT
cdr3_aa: CASSQGVLAGSDTQYF

v_call: TRBV6-1
j_call: TRBJ1-5
clone_size: -
d_call: -
cdr3_nt: TGTGCCAGCAGTGAGTTGCCAATAAATCAGCCCCAGCATTTT
cdr3_aa: CASSELPINQPQHF

v_call: TRBV5-1
j_call: TRBJ2-3
clone_size: -
d_call: -
cdr3_nt: TGCGCCAGCAGCTTGTGGGGGGGCCTCGCCCTTAGCACAGATACGCAGTATTTT
cdr3_aa: CASSLWGGLALSTDTQYF

v_call: TRBV6-5
j_call: TRBJ2-5
clone_size: -
d_call: TRBD1
cdr3_nt: TGTGCCAGCAGCCGCCGGACAGGGGTCGGAGAGACCCAGTACTTC
cdr3_aa: CASSRRTGVGETQYF